Given below is one TCR beta chain in context. Its target is unknown. This specimen belongs to a study of shared clonotypes between healthy human individuals. Study-wide results and caveats: Roughly 5% of naive CD4 clonotypes were common to four donors. Genetic and exposure-history diversity was limited by the few donors. Naive subsets, compared against memory subsets, generally had larger estimated richness values.

Original handling: ImmunoSEQ supplied junction-only sequences lacking quality scores, so filtering was different. The assay was immunoSEQ multiplex PCR, and TCRdb's table has in-frame clones only and misses some. For V, J and clone size, that table is used; D and trimming come from the DNA. The sample lists 550,000 to 800,000 clones; around 67% were seen once. Germline loops: CDR1 SGHAT, CDR2 FQNNGV. This CDR3 region has 14 residues. V gave up 1 base and J gave up 7 bases; unmatched junction bases: 3. The sequenced sample consisted of memory CD4+ T cells sorted from blood. Sample subset: CD45RA-negative fraction. This chain links TRBV11-2 with TRBJ2-3, with 9 bases lining up with TRBD1. The TCR sequence derives from a woman aged 25 to 45 in good health. The CDR3 bases are TGTGCCAGCAGCTTAGGGGACAGGGTAAATACGCAGTATTTT. Translation: CASSLGDRVNTQYF.